The 30 T cell receptor beta chains reported below all come from one sample, sequenced in a study of T cells in tuberculosis. Clones were sequenced by immunoSEQ multiplex PCR, and TCRdb holds only the in-frame ones, with some missing. The data hold about 43,000 clones, with about 94% observed a single time. Sequencing was performed on PBMCs. Every receptor here comes from a donor between 5 and 29 years old with latent tuberculosis or without tuberculosis infection. Some clones in this sample may be carry-over from other donors' samples.

This clone appeared a single time. The gene calls are TRBV4-3 and TRBJ2-7; 8 nucleotides align to TRBD2. CDR1 and CDR2 from the germline V gene are LGHNA and YSLEER. There are 19 residues in the CDR3. With V trimmed by 1 base and J by 6 bases, 20 bases remained unmatched. In nucleotides, the CDR3 is TGCGCCAGCAGCCAAGGGGGTGGCGGTAGCGGGACCCAACGGGGCGAGCAGTACTTC. It is translated as CASSQGGGGSGTQRGEQYF.

The table lists this clone with a count of one. The chain has TRBV7-3 and TRBJ2-7; 10 nucleotides match TRBD2. CDR1 and CDR2 from the germline V gene are SGHTA and FQGTGA. The CDR3 is made up of 14 amino acids. The trim removed 4 bases at V and 5 bases at J, leaving 5 bases unmatched. This CDR3 is CASSSGTSEDEQYF. CDR3 sequence (DNA): TGTGCCAGCAGCTCCGGGACTAGCGAGGACGAGCAGTACTTC.

V gene TRBV4-3 combines with J gene TRBJ2-3; D possibly corresponds to TRBD1 (6 bases). The germline V gene has CDR1 LGHNA and CDR2 YSLEER. There are 17 residues in the CDR3. The ends were cut back, 3 bases at V and 0 bases at J, with 16 bases in the middle. The CDR3 here is CASSQRGSGSSTDTQYF. The DNA of the CDR3 is TGCGCCAGCAGCCAGAGGGGGAGCGGTTCTAGCACAGATACGCAGTATTTT.

In its sample, this clone was seen once. This chain links TRBV29-1 with TRBJ2-1; TRBD1 agrees at 7 bases. The germline gives CDR1 SQVTM, CDR2 ANQGSEA. The CDR3 covers 12 residues. V shed 8 bases, J shed 4 bases, and the junction held 5 bases outside the gene matches. DNA for the CDR3: TGCAGCATCCGGGACAGTTACAATGAGCAGTTCTTC. Amino acid sequence: CSIRDSYNEQFF.

The chain joins TRBV5-1 to TRBJ2-1; TRBD2 is a possible D gene (6 bases). Trimming cost V 2 bases and J 0 bases, with 6 bases left between them. Germline-derived CDR1 and CDR2 are SGHRS and YFSETQ. This CDR3 has 14 amino acids. DNA of the CDR3: TGCGCCAGCAGCTTCGGGAGCTCCTACAATGAGCAGTTCTTC. Translated: CASSFGSSYNEQFF.

This chain joins TRBV7-6 and TRBJ2-1; 7 bases are shared with TRBD1. The length of the CDR3 is 12 residues. Germline V gene lookup returns CDR1 SGHVS and CDR2 FNYEAQ. V gave up 8 bases and J gave up 10 bases; unmatched junction bases: 8. The CDR3 bases are TGTGCCAGCTCGAGGGACAGAGGGGAGCAGTTCTTC. Encoded protein: CASSRDRGEQFF. Full variable domain (rest looked up from reference TRBV7-6 and TRBJ2-1): GAGVSQSPRYKVTKRGQDVALRCDPISGHVSLYWYRQALGQGPEFLTYFNYEAQQDKSGLPNDRFSAERPEGSISTLTIQRTEQRDSAMYRCASSRDRGEQFFGPGTRLTVL.

This clone is categorized as medium-sized. The chain couples TRBV2 to TRBJ2-7; 11 bases line up with TRBD1. The CDR3 totals 15 residues. The germline V gene encodes CDR1 SNHLY and CDR2 FYNNEI. Losses at the gene ends were 3 bases for V and 0 bases for J; bases not matched to a gene: 1. The chain's CDR3 is CASSEGTGGSYEQYF. The CDR3 DNA sequence: TGTGCCAGCAGTGAGGGGACAGGGGGCTCCTACGAGCAGTACTTC.

The J gene is TRBJ2-7, the V gene TRBV5-6; maybe TRBD2 (6 bases). CDR1 SGHDT and CDR2 YYEEEE come from the germline V gene. Trimming pared 4 bases from V and 5 bases from J, leaving 22 bases between. The CDR3 has 16 residues. This CDR3 reads CASSPGEYYRNHEQYF. The CDR3 DNA reads as TGTGCCAGCAGCCCGGGGGAGTATTACAGGAACCACGAGCAGTACTTC.

This sequence joins TRBV6-5 and TRBJ1-1; D not resolved. V was clipped by 2 bases and J by 0 bases, with 7 bases between them. Germline values: CDR1 MNHEY, CDR2 SVGAGI. The CDR3 runs 14 residues. As DNA, the CDR3 is TGTGCCAGCAGTTACGAGGGCCTGAACACTGAAGCTTTCTTT. It encodes CASSYEGLNTEAFF.

The chain has TRBV6-5 and TRBJ2-7; 8 bases line up with TRBD1. CDR3 size: 14 residues. J gave up 2 bases and V 6 bases, and 6 bases lay outside the gene matches. The germline V gene encodes CDR1 MNHEY and CDR2 SVGAGI. Here the CDR3 DNA reads TGTGCCAGCAGCCCGGACAGGGATACCTACGAGCAGTACTTC. Residues: CASSPDRDTYEQYF.

The V gene is TRBV12-5, the J gene TRBJ1-2; 10 bases are shared with TRBD1. Germline V gene lookup returns CDR1 LGHNT and CDR2 FRNRAP. There are 15 residues in the CDR3. V lost 7 bases to trimming and J lost 6 bases; unmatched junction nucleotides: 11. CDR3 protein: CASALTGGPVDGYTF. CDR3 DNA sequence: TGTGCTAGTGCCTTGACAGGGGGCCCTGTGGATGGCTACACCTTC.

This chain connects TRBV20-1 to TRBJ2-7; D ambiguous. The CDR3 contains 11 residues. V was pared by 7 bases and J by 2 bases, with 9 bases between. CDR1 and CDR2 (germline): DFQATT, SNEGSKA (reference sequence). The CDR3 region has the DNA TGCAGTGGGTACAGTGCCTACGAGCAGTACTTC. Protein product: CSGYSAYEQYF.

The J gene is TRBJ2-3, the V gene TRBV7-6; 12 nucleotides line up with TRBD2. The ends lost 2 bases at V and 6 bases at J; junction bases unmatched: 9. The germline V gene encodes CDR1 SGHVS and CDR2 FNYEAQ. The CDR3 has 17 residues. Written as DNA, the CDR3 is TGTGCCAGCAGCTTAACCTCTAGCGGGAGGGCGGGGGATACGCAGTATTTT. Translation gives CASSLTSSGRAGDTQYF.

This chain uses TRBV19 with TRBJ1-2, with 9 bases identical to TRBD1. This CDR3 has 14 amino acids. Germline V gene sequence: CDR1 LNHDA, CDR2 SQIVND (reference sequence). The V and J ends lost 10 bases and 8 bases, in that order; junction bases with no gene match: 14. CDR3 protein: CATIGTGLVGGYTF. The CDR3 nucleotides are TGTGCCACCATCGGGACAGGGCTCGTAGGGGGCTACACCTTC.

The chain has TRBV12-5 and TRBJ2-2, with D possibly being TRBD1 (6 bases). Germline assignment: CDR1 LGHNT and CDR2 FRNRAP. The germline V and J ends were trimmed by 5 bases and 4 bases, with 26 bases remaining between them. The CDR3 has 19 amino acids. CDR3 sequence reads: CASGTTGWKQHWGTGELFF. The CDR3 coding sequence is TGTGCTAGTGGTACCACAGGGTGGAAACAGCATTGGGGCACCGGGGAGCTGTTTTTT.

V gene TRBV12-5 combines with J gene TRBJ2-7; D unresolved. Germline V gives CDR1 LGHNT, CDR2 FRNRAP. The ends were cut back, 3 bases at V and 4 bases at J, with 4 bases in the middle. The CDR3 sequence is 11 residues long. The CDR3 nucleotides read TGTGCTAGTGGTTTCCCGTACGAGCAGTACTTC. Its protein is CASGFPYEQYF. The full variable domain, in which reference TRBV12-5 and TRBJ2-7 provide the parts outside the CDR3, is DARVTQTPRHKVTEMGQEVTMRCQPILGHNTVFWYRQTMMQGLELLAYFRNRAPLDDSGMPKDRFSAEMPDATLATLKIQPSEPRDSAVYFCASGFPYEQYFGPGTRLTVT.

V and J are TRBV4-3 and TRBJ2-7, with 9 bases that match TRBD1. Germline-derived CDR1 and CDR2 are LGHNA and YSLEER. The CDR3 spans 16 residues. V gave up 0 bases and J gave up 6 bases; unmatched junction bases: 9. This chain's CDR3 is CASSQETPGQGSEQYF. In DNA form, the CDR3 reads TGCGCCAGCAGCCAAGAAACTCCGGGACAGGGTTCCGAGCAGTACTTC.

V is TRBV15 and J is TRBJ2-2, with 8 bases that match TRBD2. Losses at the gene ends were 11 bases for V and 6 bases for J; bases not matched to a gene: 11. The CDR3 is made up of 14 amino acids. CDR1 LNHNV and CDR2 YYDKDF come from the germline V gene (reference sequence). CDR3 loop: CAVRLATLSGELFF. CDR3 in DNA: TGTGCCGTTAGACTAGCGACCTTGTCCGGGGAGCTGTTTTTT.

The chain has TRBV4-3 and TRBJ2-7; TRBD1 aligns across 7 bases. Per the germline V gene, CDR1 is LGHNA and CDR2 is YSLEER. The CDR3 length is 14 residues. Losses at the gene ends were 5 bases for V and 5 bases for J; bases not matched to a gene: 9. The CDR3 loop is CASSDGTGVHEQYF. CDR3 nucleotide sequence: TGCGCCAGCAGCGACGGCACAGGGGTCCACGAGCAGTACTTC.

V and J are TRBV10-1 and TRBJ2-1, with 7 bases fitting TRBD1. This CDR3 has 14 residues. V trimming: 6 bases; J trimming: 8 bases; junction bases outside the gene matches: 10. CDR1 is WNHNN and CDR2 is SYGVQD in the germline V gene (reference sequence). The CDR3: CASSDPGQLYEQFF. CDR3 DNA: TGCGCCAGCAGCGACCCGGGACAGTTGTATGAGCAGTTCTTC.

This chain uses TRBV30 with TRBJ2-7; TRBD2 aligns across 11 bases. Germline V CDR1 and CDR2: GTSNPN, SVGIG (reference sequence). V trimming: 2 bases; J trimming: 7 bases; junction bases outside the gene matches: 10. CDR3 size: 15 residues. This CDR3 reads CAWSIPGTSGLEQYF. Here the CDR3 DNA reads TGTGCCTGGAGTATCCCCGGGACTAGCGGTCTGGAGCAGTACTTC. Full variable domain (missing parts from reference TRBV30 and TRBJ2-7): SQTIHQWPATLVQPVGSPLSLECTVEGTSNPNLYWYRQAAGRGLQLLFYSVGIGQISSEVPQNLSASRPQDRQFILSSKKLLLSDSGFYLCAWSIPGTSGLEQYFGPGTRLTVT.

The J gene is TRBJ2-5, the V gene TRBV5-4; 9 bases are a match to TRBD2. CDR3 size: 16 residues. Germline CDR1 SGHNT, CDR2 YYREEE (reference sequence). V trimming: 4 bases; J trimming: 0 bases; junction bases outside the gene matches: 7. As DNA, the CDR3 is TGTGCCAGCAGCCCCCGACTAGCGGAGTACCAAGAGACCCAGTACTTC. Protein product: CASSPRLAEYQETQYF.

CDR3 sequence: CASSRSSRTNYEQYF. The CDR3 bases are TGTGCCAGCAGCCGAAGTAGTAGGACTAACTACGAGCAGTACTTC. The V gene is TRBV21-1, the J gene TRBJ2-7; TRBD2, as called in the table, went unchecked against the DNA. TRBV21-1 is flagged as a pseudogene. The CDR3 extends over 15 amino acids.

The V gene is TRBV7-2, the J gene TRBJ2-1; TRBD2 matches 8 bases. Germline V gives CDR1 SGHTA, CDR2 FQGNSA. With V trimmed by 5 bases and J by 4 bases, 13 bases remained unmatched. The CDR3 runs to 17 residues. CDR3 amino acids: CASSNTAGRGSYNEQFF. The DNA for the CDR3 is TGTGCCAGCAGCAACACGGCCGGGAGGGGGTCGTACAATGAGCAGTTCTTC.

The V call is TRBV4-3, the J call TRBJ2-2; D is unresolved. Germline V gives CDR1 LGHNA, CDR2 YSLEER. Between the trimmed V and J ends, which lost 0 bases and 7 bases, there was a span of 9 bases. CDR3 size: 14 residues. The CDR3 region is CASSQDERYGELFF. Written as DNA, the CDR3 is TGCGCCAGCAGCCAAGATGAGAGATACGGGGAGCTGTTTTTT.

DNA for the CDR3: TGTGCCGCCGCACAGGGCAGCAATCAGCCCCAGCATTTT. This translates into CAAAQGSNQPQHF. V is TRBV27 and J is TRBJ1-5; TRBD1 is a possible D gene (6 bases). Germline V gives CDR1 MNHEY, CDR2 SMNVEV (reference sequence). V lost 11 bases to trimming and J lost 1 base, with 12 bases between them. The CDR3 totals 13 residues.

The chain uses TRBV18 and TRBJ1-5; D gene uncertain. CDR1 is KGHSH and CDR2 is LQKENI in the germline V gene. Trimming shortened V by 1 base and J by 4 bases, and 5 bases separated the two germline ends. CDR3 size: 13 residues. CDR3 sequence (DNA): TGTGCCAGCTCACCACAGGAGAATCAGCCCCAGCATTTT. It yields the protein CASSPQENQPQHF.

The V gene is TRBV6-6, the J gene TRBJ1-1; D remains unclear. Trimming pared 8 bases from V and 7 bases from J, leaving 20 bases between. The length of the CDR3 is 14 residues. Germline V lookup: CDR1 MNHNY, CDR2 SVGAGI (reference sequence). CDR3 in amino acids: CASSNGEVLSEAFF. DNA for the CDR3: TGTGCCAGCTCTAACGGGGAGGTTCTTAGTGAAGCTTTCTTT.

V is TRBV2 and J is TRBJ1-1; 8 nucleotides agree with TRBD1. This CDR3 contains 15 residues. Unmatched junction bases numbered 10, after V lost 6 bases and J lost 4 bases. CDR1 and CDR2 from the germline V gene are SNHLY and FYNNEI. The chain's CDR3 is CASRPQGGLITEAFF. The CDR3 DNA reads as TGTGCCAGCAGACCACAGGGGGGGTTGATCACTGAAGCTTTCTTT.

The V gene is TRBV15, the J gene TRBJ2-1; D is possibly TRBD2 (6 bases). Trimming left V 2 bases short and J 4 bases short, with 9 bases between. The CDR3 spans 14 residues. Germline V CDR1 and CDR2: LNHNV, YYDKDF (reference sequence). The CDR3 DNA reads as TGTGCCACCAGCAGACGGGAGCGGTACAATGAGCAGTTCTTC. As protein: CATSRRERYNEQFF.